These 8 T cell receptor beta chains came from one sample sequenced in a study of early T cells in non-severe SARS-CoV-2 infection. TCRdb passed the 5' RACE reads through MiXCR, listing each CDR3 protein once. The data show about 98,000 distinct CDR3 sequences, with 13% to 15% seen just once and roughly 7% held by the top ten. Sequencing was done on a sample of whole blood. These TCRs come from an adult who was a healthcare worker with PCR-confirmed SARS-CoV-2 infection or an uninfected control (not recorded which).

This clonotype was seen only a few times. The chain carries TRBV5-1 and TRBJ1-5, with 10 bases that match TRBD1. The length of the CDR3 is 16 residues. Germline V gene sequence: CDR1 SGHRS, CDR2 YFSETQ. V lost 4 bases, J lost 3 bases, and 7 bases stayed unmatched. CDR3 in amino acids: CASSGGTGAFNQPQHF. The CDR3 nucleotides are TGCGCCAGCAGCGGAGGGACAGGGGCTTTCAATCAGCCCCAGCATTTT.

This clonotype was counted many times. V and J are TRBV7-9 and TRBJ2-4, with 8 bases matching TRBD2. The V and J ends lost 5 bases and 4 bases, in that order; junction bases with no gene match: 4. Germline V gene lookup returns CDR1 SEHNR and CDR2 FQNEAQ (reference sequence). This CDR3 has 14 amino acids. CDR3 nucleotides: TGTGCCAGCAGCCCGGGAGGGATAAAAAACATTCAGTACTTC. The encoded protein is CASSPGGIKNIQYF.

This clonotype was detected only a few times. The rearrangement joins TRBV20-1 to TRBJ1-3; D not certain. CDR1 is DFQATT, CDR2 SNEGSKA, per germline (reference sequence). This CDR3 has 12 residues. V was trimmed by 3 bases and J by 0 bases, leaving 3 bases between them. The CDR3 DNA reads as TGCAGTGCTAGTACCTCTGGAAACACCATATATTTT. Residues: CSASTSGNTIYF.

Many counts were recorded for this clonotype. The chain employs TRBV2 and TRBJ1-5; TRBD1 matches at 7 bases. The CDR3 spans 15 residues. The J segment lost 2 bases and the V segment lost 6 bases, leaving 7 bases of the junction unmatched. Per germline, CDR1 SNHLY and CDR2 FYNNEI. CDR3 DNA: TGTGCCAGCAGAAGGGGGCTAAGCGGCAATCAGCCCCAGCATTTT. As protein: CASRRGLSGNQPQHF.

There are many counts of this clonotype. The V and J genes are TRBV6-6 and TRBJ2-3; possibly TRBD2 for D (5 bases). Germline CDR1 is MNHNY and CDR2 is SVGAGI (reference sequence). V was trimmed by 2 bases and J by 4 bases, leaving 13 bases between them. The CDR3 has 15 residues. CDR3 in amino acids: CASSYSGEIPDTQYF. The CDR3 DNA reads TGTGCCAGCAGTTACAGTGGGGAGATCCCAGATACGCAGTATTTT.

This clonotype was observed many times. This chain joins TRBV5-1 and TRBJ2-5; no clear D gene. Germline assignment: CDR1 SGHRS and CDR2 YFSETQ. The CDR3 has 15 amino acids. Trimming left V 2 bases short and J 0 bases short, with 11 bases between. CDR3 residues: CASSLSSQYQETQYF. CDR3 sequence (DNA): TGCGCCAGCAGCTTATCTAGTCAATACCAAGAGACCCAGTACTTC.

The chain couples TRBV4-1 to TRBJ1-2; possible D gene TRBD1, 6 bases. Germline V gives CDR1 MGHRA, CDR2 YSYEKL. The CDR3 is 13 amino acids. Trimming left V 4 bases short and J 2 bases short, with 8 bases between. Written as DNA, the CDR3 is TGCGCCAGCAGCCTCCAGGGGAACTATGGCTACACCTTC. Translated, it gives CASSLQGNYGYTF.

The CDR3 is CASSRLADYNEQFF. Here the CDR3 DNA reads TGTGCCAGCAGCCGACTAGCGGACTACAATGAGCAGTTCTTC. This chain connects TRBV4-2 to TRBJ2-1; the match to TRBD2 covers 9 bases. Germline assignment: CDR1 LGHNA and CDR2 YNFKEQ. The length of the CDR3 is 14 residues. V trimming: 4 bases; J trimming: 3 bases; junction bases outside the gene matches: 1.